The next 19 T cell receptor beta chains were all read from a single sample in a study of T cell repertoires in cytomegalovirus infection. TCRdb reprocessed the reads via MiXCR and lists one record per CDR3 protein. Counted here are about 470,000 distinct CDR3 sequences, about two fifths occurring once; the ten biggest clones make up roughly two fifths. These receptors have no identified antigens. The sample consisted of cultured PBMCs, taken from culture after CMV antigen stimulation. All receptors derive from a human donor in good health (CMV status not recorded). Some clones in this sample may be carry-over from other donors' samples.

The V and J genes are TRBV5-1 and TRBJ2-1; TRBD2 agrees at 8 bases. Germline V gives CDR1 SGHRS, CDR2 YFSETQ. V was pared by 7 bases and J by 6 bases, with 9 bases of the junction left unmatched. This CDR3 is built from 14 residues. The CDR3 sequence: CASHGGAWGNEQFF. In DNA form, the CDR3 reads TGCGCCAGCCACGGGGGGGCCTGGGGCAATGAGCAGTTCTTC.

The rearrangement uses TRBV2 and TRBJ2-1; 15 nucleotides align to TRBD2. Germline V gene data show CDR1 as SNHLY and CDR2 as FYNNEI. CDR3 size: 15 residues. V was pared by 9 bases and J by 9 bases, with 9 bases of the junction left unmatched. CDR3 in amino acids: CARKPGLAGGGEQFF. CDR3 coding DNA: TGTGCCAGAAAACCGGGACTAGCGGGAGGAGGTGAGCAGTTCTTC.

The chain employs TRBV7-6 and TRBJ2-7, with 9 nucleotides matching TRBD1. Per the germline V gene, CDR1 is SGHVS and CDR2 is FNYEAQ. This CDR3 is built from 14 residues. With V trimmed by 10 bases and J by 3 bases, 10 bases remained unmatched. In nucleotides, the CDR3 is TGTGCCACCGCGTGGGGACAGGGAGACTACGAGCAGTACTTC. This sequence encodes CATAWGQGDYEQYF.

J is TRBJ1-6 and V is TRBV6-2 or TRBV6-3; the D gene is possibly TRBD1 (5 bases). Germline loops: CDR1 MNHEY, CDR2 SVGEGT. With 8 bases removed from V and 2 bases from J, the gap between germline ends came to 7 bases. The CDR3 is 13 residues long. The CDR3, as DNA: TGTGCCAGCCGGGGCACCTATAATTCACCCCTCCACTTT. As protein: CASRGTYNSPLHF.

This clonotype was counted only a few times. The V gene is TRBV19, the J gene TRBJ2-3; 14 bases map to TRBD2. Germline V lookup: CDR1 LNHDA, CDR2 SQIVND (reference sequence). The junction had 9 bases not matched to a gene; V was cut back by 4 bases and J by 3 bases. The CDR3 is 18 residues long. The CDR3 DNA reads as TGTGCCAGTAGTAGCCCCCAAGGACTAGCGGGAGGTACAGATACGCAGTATTTT. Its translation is CASSSPQGLAGGTDTQYF.

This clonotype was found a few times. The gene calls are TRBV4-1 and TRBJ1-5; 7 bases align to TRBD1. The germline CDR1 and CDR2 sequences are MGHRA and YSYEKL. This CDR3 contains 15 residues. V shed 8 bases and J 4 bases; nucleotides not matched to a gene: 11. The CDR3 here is CASSPGDRINQPQHF. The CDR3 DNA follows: TGCGCCAGCTCCCCCGGGGACAGAATAAATCAGCCCCAGCATTTT.

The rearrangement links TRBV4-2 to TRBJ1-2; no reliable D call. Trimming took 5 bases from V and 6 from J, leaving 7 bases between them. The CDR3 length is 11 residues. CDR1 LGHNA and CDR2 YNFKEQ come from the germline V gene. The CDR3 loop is CASSNGDGYTF. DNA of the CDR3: TGTGCCAGCAGCAACGGGGATGGCTACACCTTC.

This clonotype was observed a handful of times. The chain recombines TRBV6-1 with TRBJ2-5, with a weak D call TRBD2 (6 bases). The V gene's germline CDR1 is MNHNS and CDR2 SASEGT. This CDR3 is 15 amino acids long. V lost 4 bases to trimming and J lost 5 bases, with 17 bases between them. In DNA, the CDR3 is TGTGCCAGCAGTGGGATAGGCGGGGCGGGGGAGACCCAGTACTTC. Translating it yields CASSGIGGAGETQYF.

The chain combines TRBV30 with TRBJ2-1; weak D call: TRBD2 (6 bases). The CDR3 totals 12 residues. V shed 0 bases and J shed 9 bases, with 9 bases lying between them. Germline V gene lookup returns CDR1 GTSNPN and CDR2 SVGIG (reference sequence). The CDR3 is CAWSVGLSEQFF. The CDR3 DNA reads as TGTGCCTGGAGTGTCGGACTATCTGAGCAGTTCTTC.

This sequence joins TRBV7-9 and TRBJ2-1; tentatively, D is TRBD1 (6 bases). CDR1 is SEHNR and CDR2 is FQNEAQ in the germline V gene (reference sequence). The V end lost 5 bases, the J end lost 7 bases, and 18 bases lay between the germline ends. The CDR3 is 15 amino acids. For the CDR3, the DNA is TGTGCCAGCAGCATGGGCAGGGGATCCGGGAATGAGCAGTTCTTC. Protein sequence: CASSMGRGSGNEQFF. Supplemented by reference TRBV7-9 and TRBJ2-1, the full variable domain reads DTGVSQNPRHKITKRGQNVTFRCDPISEHNRLYWYRQTLGQGPEFLTYFQNEAQLEKSRLLSDRFSAERPKGSFSTLEIQRTEQGDSAMYLCASSMGRGSGNEQFFGPGTRLTVL.

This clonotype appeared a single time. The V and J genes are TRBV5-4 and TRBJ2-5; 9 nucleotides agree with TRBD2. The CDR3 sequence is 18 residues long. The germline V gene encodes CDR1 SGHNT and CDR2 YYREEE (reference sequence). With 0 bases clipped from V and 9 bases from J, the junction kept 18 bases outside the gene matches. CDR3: CASSLGARGLAGNWSQYF. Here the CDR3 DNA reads TGTGCCAGCAGCTTGGGGGCCCGGGGGCTAGCGGGGAACTGGTCCCAGTACTTC.

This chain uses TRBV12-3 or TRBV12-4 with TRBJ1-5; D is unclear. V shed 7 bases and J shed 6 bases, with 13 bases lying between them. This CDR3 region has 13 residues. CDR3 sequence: CASTVGSGQPQHF. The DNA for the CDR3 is TGTGCCAGCACCGTCGGTAGCGGTCAGCCCCAGCATTTT.

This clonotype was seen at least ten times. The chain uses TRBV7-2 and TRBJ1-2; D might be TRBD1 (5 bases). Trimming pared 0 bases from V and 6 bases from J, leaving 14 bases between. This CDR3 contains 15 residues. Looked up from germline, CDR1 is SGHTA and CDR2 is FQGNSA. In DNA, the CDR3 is TGTGCCAGCAGCTTAGCCGGGGACGGGCGCGATGGCTACACCTTC. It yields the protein CASSLAGDGRDGYTF.

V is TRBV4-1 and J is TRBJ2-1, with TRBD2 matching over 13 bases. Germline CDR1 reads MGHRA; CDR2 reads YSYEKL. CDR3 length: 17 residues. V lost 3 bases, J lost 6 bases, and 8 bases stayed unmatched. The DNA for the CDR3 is TGCGCCAGCAGCCAGGAGGAACTAGCGGGGGGGATCAATGAGCAGTTCTTC. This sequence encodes CASSQEELAGGINEQFF.

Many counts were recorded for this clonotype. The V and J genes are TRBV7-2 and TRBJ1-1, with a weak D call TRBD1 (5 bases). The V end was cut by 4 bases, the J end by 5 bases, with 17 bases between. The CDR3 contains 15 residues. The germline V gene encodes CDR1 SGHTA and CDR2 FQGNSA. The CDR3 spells CASSSRQSPRTEAFF. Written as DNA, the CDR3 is TGTGCCAGCAGCTCTAGACAGAGCCCTAGGACTGAAGCTTTCTTT.

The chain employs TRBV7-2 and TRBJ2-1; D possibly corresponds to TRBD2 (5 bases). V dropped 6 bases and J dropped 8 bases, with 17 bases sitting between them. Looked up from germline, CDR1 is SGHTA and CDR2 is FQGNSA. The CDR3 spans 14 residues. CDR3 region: CASRVGIHRDEQFF. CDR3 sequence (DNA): TGTGCCAGCAGGGTCGGGATCCATCGGGATGAGCAGTTCTTC.

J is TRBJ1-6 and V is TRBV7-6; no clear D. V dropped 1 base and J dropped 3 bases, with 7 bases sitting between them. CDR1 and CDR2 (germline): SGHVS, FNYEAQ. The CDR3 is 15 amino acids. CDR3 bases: TGTGCCAGCAGCTTAGAGGCCCACTATAATTCACCCCTCCACTTT. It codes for CASSLEAHYNSPLHF.

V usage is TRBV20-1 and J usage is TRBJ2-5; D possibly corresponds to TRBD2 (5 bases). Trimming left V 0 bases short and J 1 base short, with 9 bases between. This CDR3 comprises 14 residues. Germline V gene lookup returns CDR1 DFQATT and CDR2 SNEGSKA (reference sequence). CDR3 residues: CSARDMAGQETQYF. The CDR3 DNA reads TGCAGTGCTAGAGATATGGCGGGCCAAGAGACCCAGTACTTC.

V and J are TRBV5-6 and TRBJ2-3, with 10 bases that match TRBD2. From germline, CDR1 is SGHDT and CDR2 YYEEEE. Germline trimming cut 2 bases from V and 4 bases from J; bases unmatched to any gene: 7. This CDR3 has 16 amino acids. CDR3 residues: CASSFLAGDGADTQYF. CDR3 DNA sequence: TGTGCCAGCAGCTTTCTAGCGGGAGATGGCGCAGATACGCAGTATTTT.